The 27 T cell receptor beta chains reported below all come from one sample, sequenced in a study of beta chain features in type 1 diabetes. Findings of the study overall: Significant though moderate, a shortening of TCRB CDR3s appeared in all four CD4+ subsets of Type 1 diabetes patients.

No antigen has been identified for these receptors. Expressed TCRB transcripts were sequenced after all isolated RNA was converted to cDNA. Assay: immunoSEQ multiplex PCR; the TCRdb copy retains only in-frame clones and omits some. The sample lists hundreds of thousands of clones; 13% were seen once. The sequencing input was naive CD4+ T cells from blood. The source of these receptors is a young man with type 1 diabetes.

The V call is TRBV29-1, the J call TRBJ2-3; D possibly corresponds to TRBD2 (7 bases). V shed 3 bases and J shed 4 bases, with 14 bases lying between them. Germline V CDR1 and CDR2: SQVTM, ANQGSEA. The CDR3 has 14 residues. The CDR3, as DNA: TGCAGCGTTGAGAACGGGGGGCAACCAGATACGCAGTATTTT. This sequence encodes CSVENGGQPDTQYF.

The chain carries TRBV7-6 and TRBJ1-5, with D unclear. Germline CDR1 is SGHVS and CDR2 is FNYEAQ. The CDR3 is made up of 13 amino acids. The V end lost 2 bases, the J end lost 5 bases, and 7 bases lay between the germline ends. The CDR3 reads CASSLMRDQPQHF. CDR3 nucleotides: TGTGCCAGCAGCTTAATGAGAGATCAGCCCCAGCATTTT.

In its sample, this clone was seen a few times. The chain combines TRBV6-1 with TRBJ1-2, with D perhaps matching TRBD1 (5 bases). Germline values: CDR1 MNHNS, CDR2 SASEGT. Trimming shortened V by 5 bases and J by 5 bases, and 15 bases separated the two germline ends. CDR3 length equals 14 residues. The CDR3 region has the DNA TGTGCCAGCAGTCCTACAGTACAGGATTATGGCTACACCTTC. Translated: CASSPTVQDYGYTF.

The chain has TRBV9 and TRBJ2-3; no clear D gene. The CDR3 covers 15 residues. Trimming removed 2 bases at V and 6 bases at J, with 16 bases between. Germline V gene data show CDR1 as SGDLS and CDR2 as YYNGEE. The chain's CDR3 is CASSVQPAVGDTQYF. Here the CDR3 DNA reads TGTGCCAGCAGCGTTCAGCCAGCCGTTGGGGATACGCAGTATTTT.

This clone was counted between two and nine times. The gene calls are TRBV6-5 and TRBJ2-5; weak D call: TRBD1 (6 bases). This CDR3 spans 14 amino acids. Trimming took 2 bases from V and 5 from J, leaving 12 bases between them. Looked up from germline, CDR1 is MNHEY and CDR2 is SVGAGI. DNA of the CDR3: TGTGCCAGCAGTTACGACGTGAGGGGGGAGACCCAGTACTTC. This encodes CASSYDVRGETQYF.

This clone was seen only a few times. The chain combines TRBV18 with TRBJ1-2; 8 bases agree with TRBD1. This CDR3 has 13 amino acids. Germline loops: CDR1 KGHSH, CDR2 LQKENI. V dropped 2 bases and J dropped 8; count of bases not matched to a gene: 4. The CDR3 sequence is CASSPTGTGGYTF. CDR3 sequence (DNA): TGTGCCAGCTCACCAACCGGGACAGGCGGCTACACCTTC.

V usage is TRBV29-1 and J usage is TRBJ1-1; tentative D call: TRBD1 (5 bases). The length of the CDR3 is 12 residues. Germline CDR1 is SQVTM and CDR2 is ANQGSEA. V was cut by 2 bases and J by 10 bases, with 14 bases left in between. CDR3 sequence: CSVEWGELGAFF. The CDR3 coding sequence is TGCAGCGTTGAATGGGGGGAGTTGGGAGCTTTCTTT.

This chain joins TRBV15 and TRBJ2-1, with a possible D match to TRBD1 (5 bases). The CDR3 spans 15 residues. V was cut by 4 bases and J by 5 bases, with 15 bases left in between. Germline CDR1 and CDR2: LNHNV and YYDKDF (reference sequence). CDR3 sequence: CATSTGISTNNEQFF. The CDR3 DNA sequence: TGTGCCACCAGCACAGGGATTTCAACTAACAATGAGCAGTTCTTC.

This clone was picked up a small number of times. This rearrangement joins TRBV10-3 to TRBJ2-5, with TRBD1 as a possible D gene (6 bases). The germline V and J ends were trimmed by 3 bases and 2 bases, with 13 bases remaining between them. The CDR3 runs to 15 residues. Per germline, CDR1 ENHRY and CDR2 SYGVKD. The CDR3 reads CAISESTGQQETQYF. CDR3 DNA sequence: TGTGCCATCAGTGAATCGACAGGCCAGCAAGAGACCCAGTACTTC.

The J gene is TRBJ2-1, the V gene TRBV5-4; D is perhaps TRBD1 (7 bases). The germline CDR1 and CDR2 sequences are SGHNT and YYREEE (reference sequence). V was shortened by 1 base and J by 3 bases, with 14 bases between the two germline ends. This CDR3 has 16 residues. The CDR3 is CASSLNPRDSYNEQFF. The CDR3 DNA follows: TGTGCCAGCAGCTTGAATCCGCGGGACAGCTACAATGAGCAGTTCTTC.

Only a few counts were recorded for this clone. This chain uses TRBV5-6 with TRBJ2-1, with D maybe TRBD1 (5 bases). Germline assignment: CDR1 SGHDT and CDR2 YYEEEE. CDR3 size: 15 residues. V was trimmed by 3 bases and J by 2 bases, leaving 12 bases between them. The CDR3 DNA reads as TGTGCCAGCAGCTCAGGCATAGGGGCCTACAATGAGCAGTTCTTC. Encoded protein: CASSSGIGAYNEQFF.

To note about this clone: The same CDR3 also results from other DNA sequences found in this sample. This chain uses TRBV6-5 with TRBJ2-2; tentative D call: TRBD1 (6 bases). The germline gives CDR1 MNHEY, CDR2 SVGAGI. The V end lost 4 bases, the J end lost 4 bases, and 10 bases lay between the germline ends. This CDR3 is built from 14 residues. This CDR3 reads CASSSGQFTGELFF. Here the CDR3 DNA reads TGTGCCAGCAGTTCAGGACAGTTCACCGGGGAGCTGTTTTTT.

This clone was counted a few times. The J gene is TRBJ2-6, the V gene TRBV18, with D perhaps TRBD2 (6 bases). V was cut by 6 bases and J by 0 bases, with 9 bases left in between. Looked up from germline, CDR1 is KGHSH and CDR2 is LQKENI. CDR3 length equals 15 residues. The CDR3 DNA reads TGTGCCAGCTCGGGAGGCAGCTCTGGGGCCAACGTCCTGACTTTC. The encoded protein is CASSGGSSGANVLTF. Full variable domain (rest looked up from reference TRBV18 and TRBJ2-6): NAGVMQNPRHLVRRRGQEARLRCSPMKGHSHVYWYRQLPEEGLKFMVYLQKENIIDESGMPKERFSAEFPKEGPSILRIQQVVRGDSAAYFCASSGGSSGANVLTFGAGSRLTVL.

This clone showed up just a few times. Different DNA sequences within this sample yield the same CDR3. In nucleotides, the CDR3 is TGTGCCAGCAGCTTAGGTACTAGCACAGATACGCAGTATTTT. Encoded protein: CASSLGTSTDTQYF. This chain uses TRBV7-3 with TRBJ2-3; D is ambiguous. Trimming took 2 bases from V and 0 from J, leaving 6 bases between them. Germline values: CDR1 SGHTA, CDR2 FQGTGA. The CDR3 loop spans 14 amino acids.

V usage is TRBV10-3 and J usage is TRBJ1-5, with D unresolved. The CDR3 length is 16 residues. The V gene lost 1 base and the J gene lost 1 base, with 11 bases spanning the gap. The germline gives CDR1 ENHRY, CDR2 SYGVKD. CDR3 protein: CAISEFDIPSNQPQHF. The CDR3 DNA reads as TGTGCCATCAGTGAGTTCGACATACCGAGCAATCAGCCCCAGCATTTT.

This clone was observed a handful of times. V gene TRBV18 combines with J gene TRBJ1-5, with 9 positions matching TRBD1. CDR1 KGHSH and CDR2 LQKENI come from the germline V gene. V trimming: 4 bases; J trimming: 3 bases; junction bases outside the gene matches: 7. The CDR3 runs 16 residues. CDR3 loop: CASSLRDRDPNQPQHF. In nucleotides, the CDR3 is TGTGCCAGCTCACTCCGGGACAGGGACCCCAATCAGCCCCAGCATTTT.

V usage is TRBV18 and J usage is TRBJ2-7, with D possibly matching TRBD1 (5 bases). The CDR3 runs 14 residues. Germline V gene sequence: CDR1 KGHSH, CDR2 LQKENI. V was clipped by 2 bases and J by 1 base, with 9 bases between them. In DNA form, the CDR3 reads TGTGCCAGCTCACCAGTACAGGCATCCTACGAGCAGTACTTC. Protein sequence: CASSPVQASYEQYF.

This clone showed up just a few times. Distinct nucleotide sequences in the sample also encode this CDR3. This chain uses TRBV30 with TRBJ1-2; weak D call: TRBD1 (6 bases). CDR1 and CDR2 from the germline V gene are GTSNPN and SVGIG (reference sequence). With 7 bases removed from V and 2 bases from J, the gap between germline ends came to 14 bases. The CDR3 contains 13 residues. The CDR3 nucleotides are TGTGCCTCCTCCCCTGACAGGAACTATGGCTACACCTTC. This gives the protein CASSPDRNYGYTF.

The CDR3 region is CASSQGLAGGSKKNIQYF. In DNA form, the CDR3 reads TGCGCCAGCAGCCAGGGACTAGCGGGGGGCTCGAAAAAAAACATTCAGTACTTC. The chain links TRBV4-1 to TRBJ2-4; 15 nucleotides align to TRBD2. The CDR3 length is 18 residues. Germline V gene lookup returns CDR1 MGHRA and CDR2 YSYEKL. J was trimmed by 4 bases and V by 3 bases; bases with no gene match: 7.

This clone has a handful of counts. The chain has TRBV19 and TRBJ2-1, with 9 positions matching TRBD1. CDR1 LNHDA and CDR2 SQIVND come from the germline V gene (reference sequence). This CDR3 has 17 amino acids. With 3 bases clipped from V and 7 bases from J, the junction kept 13 bases outside the gene matches. Here the CDR3 reads CASSMITGTGFQNEQFF. In DNA, the CDR3 is TGTGCCAGTAGTATGATAACCGGGACAGGGTTTCAGAATGAGCAGTTCTTC.

The J gene is TRBJ1-2, the V gene TRBV6-6; perhaps TRBD1 as D (5 bases). Per germline, CDR1 MNHNY and CDR2 SVGAGI (reference sequence). V shed 4 bases and J shed 2 bases, with 8 bases lying between them. The CDR3 extends over 13 amino acids. The CDR3, as DNA: TGTGCCAGCAGTTCCTCAGGGAACTATGGCTACACCTTC. Its protein is CASSSSGNYGYTF.

J is TRBJ1-5 and V is TRBV18, with 9 bases matching TRBD1. The V gene's germline CDR1 is KGHSH and CDR2 LQKENI. The CDR3 spans 16 residues. Germline trimming cut 3 bases from V and 1 base from J; bases unmatched to any gene: 4. The CDR3 loop reads CASSPPGTGSNQPQHF. As DNA, the CDR3 is TGTGCCAGCTCACCGCCAGGGACAGGGAGCAATCAGCCCCAGCATTTT. Using reference TRBV18 and TRBJ1-5 for the parts outside the CDR3, the full variable domain is NAGVMQNPRHLVRRRGQEARLRCSPMKGHSHVYWYRQLPEEGLKFMVYLQKENIIDESGMPKERFSAEFPKEGPSILRIQQVVRGDSAAYFCASSPPGTGSNQPQHFGDGTRLSIL.

This clone was recorded a few times. The chain combines TRBV27 with TRBJ2-5, with 8 bases lining up with TRBD2. Per the germline V gene, CDR1 is MNHEY and CDR2 is SMNVEV (reference sequence). Trimming took 5 bases from V and 1 from J; bases not matched to a gene: 3. CDR3 size: 14 residues. The CDR3 loop reads CASSGLAGQETQYF. The CDR3 DNA is TGTGCCAGCAGTGGGCTAGCGGGCCAAGAGACCCAGTACTTC.

The V call is TRBV7-9, the J call TRBJ2-1, with TRBD2 matching 7 bases. The CDR3 length is 15 residues. The V and J ends lost 3 bases and 7 bases, in that order; junction bases with no gene match: 9. Germline CDR1 is SEHNR and CDR2 is FQNEAQ (reference sequence). Written as DNA, the CDR3 is TGTGCCAGCAGCTTCCTTTGGGGGGGAAGTAATGAGCAGTTCTTC. It yields the protein CASSFLWGGSNEQFF.

This clone has a handful of counts. V usage is TRBV30 and J usage is TRBJ1-2, with 9 bases matching TRBD1. Per the germline V gene, CDR1 is GTSNPN and CDR2 is SVGIG (reference sequence). The CDR3 extends over 13 amino acids. V lost 1 base to trimming and J lost 7 bases; unmatched junction nucleotides: 4. The CDR3 bases are TGTGCCTGGAGTGAACAGGGGGCGGGTGGCTACACCTTC. It is translated as CAWSEQGAGGYTF. The entire variable domain, with the rest obtained from reference TRBV30 and TRBJ1-2, is as follows: SQTIHQWPATLVQPVGSPLSLECTVEGTSNPNLYWYRQAAGRGLQLLFYSVGIGQISSEVPQNLSASRPQDRQFILSSKKLLLSDSGFYLCAWSEQGAGGYTFGSGTRLTVV.

The V call is TRBV27, the J call TRBJ2-7; the match to TRBD1 covers 12 bases. Germline CDR1 reads MNHEY; CDR2 reads SMNVEV (reference sequence). This CDR3 is 15 amino acids long. The ends lost 6 bases at V and 6 bases at J; junction bases unmatched: 9. CDR3 sequence reads: CASSRGGQGAPEQYF. The CDR3 DNA reads TGTGCCAGCAGCAGAGGGGGACAGGGGGCCCCCGAGCAGTACTTC.

This sequence joins TRBV30 and TRBJ2-7, with 9 bases that match TRBD1. Trimming cost V 4 bases and J 6 bases; bases outside gene matches: 13. The germline gives CDR1 GTSNPN, CDR2 SVGIG (reference sequence). The CDR3 has 15 residues. The CDR3 DNA reads TGTGCCTGGACGCCAAAGGGACAGGGTATGGTCGAGCAGTACTTC. It encodes CAWTPKGQGMVEQYF.